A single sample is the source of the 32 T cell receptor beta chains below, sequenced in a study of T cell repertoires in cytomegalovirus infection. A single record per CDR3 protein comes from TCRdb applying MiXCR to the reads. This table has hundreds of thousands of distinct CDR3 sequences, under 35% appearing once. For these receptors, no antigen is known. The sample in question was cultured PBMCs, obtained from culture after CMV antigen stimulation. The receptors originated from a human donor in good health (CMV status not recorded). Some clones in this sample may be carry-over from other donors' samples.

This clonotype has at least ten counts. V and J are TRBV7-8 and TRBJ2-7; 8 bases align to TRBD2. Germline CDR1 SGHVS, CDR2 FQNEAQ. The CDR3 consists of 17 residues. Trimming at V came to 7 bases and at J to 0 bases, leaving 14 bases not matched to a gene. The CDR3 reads CASTLVGGGFISYEQYF. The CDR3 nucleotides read TGTGCCAGCACCCTCGTGGGCGGGGGGTTCATCTCCTACGAGCAGTACTTC.

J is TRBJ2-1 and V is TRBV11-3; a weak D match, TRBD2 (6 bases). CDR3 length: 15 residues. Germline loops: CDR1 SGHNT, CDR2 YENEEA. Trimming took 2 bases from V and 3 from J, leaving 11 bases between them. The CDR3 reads CASSLRETSYNEQFF. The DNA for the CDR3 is TGTGCCAGCAGCTTACGGGAGACGAGCTACAATGAGCAGTTCTTC.

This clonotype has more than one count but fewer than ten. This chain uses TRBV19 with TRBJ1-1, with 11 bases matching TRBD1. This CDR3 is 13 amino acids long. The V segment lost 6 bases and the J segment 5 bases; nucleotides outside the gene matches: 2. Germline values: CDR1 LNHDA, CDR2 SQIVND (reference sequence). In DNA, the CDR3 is TGTGCCAGTAGGGGGACAGGGGGAACTGAAGCTTTCTTT. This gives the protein CASRGTGGTEAFF.

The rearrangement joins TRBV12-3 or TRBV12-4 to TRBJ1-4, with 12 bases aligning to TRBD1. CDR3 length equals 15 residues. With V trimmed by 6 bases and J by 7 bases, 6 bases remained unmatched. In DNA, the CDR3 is TGTGCCAGCAGGGGACAGGGGGCGCGGAGTGAAAAACTGTTTTTT. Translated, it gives CASRGQGARSEKLFF.

This CDR3 reads CASSLRGGGYSNQPQHF. The CDR3 DNA sequence: TGTGCCAGTAGTCTCCGTGGAGGGGGCTATAGCAATCAGCCCCAGCATTTT. The rearrangement joins TRBV19 to TRBJ1-5; TRBD1 agrees at 7 bases. V lost 5 bases, J lost 0 bases, and 10 bases stayed unmatched. The CDR3 loop spans 17 amino acids. From germline, CDR1 is LNHDA and CDR2 SQIVND (reference sequence).

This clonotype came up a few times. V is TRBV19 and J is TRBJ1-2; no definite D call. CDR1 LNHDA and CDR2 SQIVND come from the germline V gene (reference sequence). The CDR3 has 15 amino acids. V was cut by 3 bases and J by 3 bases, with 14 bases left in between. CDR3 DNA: TGTGCCAGTAGTATTGAAATGGGCCGCGACTATGGCTACACCTTC. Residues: CASSIEMGRDYGYTF.

CDR3 residues: CASSMGEPNPLNGYTF. CDR3 coding DNA: TGTGCCAGCAGCATGGGGGAACCCAATCCTCTAAATGGCTACACCTTC. The V gene is TRBV5-4, the J gene TRBJ1-2; a possible D gene is TRBD1 (5 bases). There are 16 residues in the CDR3. V lost 4 bases and J 6 bases, leaving 22 bases between the germline ends. From germline, CDR1 is SGHNT and CDR2 YYREEE (reference sequence).

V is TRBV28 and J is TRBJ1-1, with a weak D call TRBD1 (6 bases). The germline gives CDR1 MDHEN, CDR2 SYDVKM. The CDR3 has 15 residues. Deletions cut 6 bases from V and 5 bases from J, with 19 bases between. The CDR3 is CASRTQAGAGTEAFF. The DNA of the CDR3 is TGTGCCAGCAGAACCCAGGCGGGGGCCGGGACTGAAGCTTTCTTT.

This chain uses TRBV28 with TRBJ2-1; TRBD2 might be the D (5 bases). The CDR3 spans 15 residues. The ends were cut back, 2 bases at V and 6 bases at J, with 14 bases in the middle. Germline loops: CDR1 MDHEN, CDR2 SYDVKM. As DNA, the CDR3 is TGTGCCAGCAGTTTAAGTCTAGCTGGTCGCAATGAGCAGTTCTTC. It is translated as CASSLSLAGRNEQFF.

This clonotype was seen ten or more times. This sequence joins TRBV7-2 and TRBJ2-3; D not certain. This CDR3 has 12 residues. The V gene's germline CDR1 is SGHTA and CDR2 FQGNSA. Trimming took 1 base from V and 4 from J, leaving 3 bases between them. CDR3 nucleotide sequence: TGTGCCAGCAGCTTAGGGGCAGATACGCAGTATTTT. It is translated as CASSLGADTQYF.

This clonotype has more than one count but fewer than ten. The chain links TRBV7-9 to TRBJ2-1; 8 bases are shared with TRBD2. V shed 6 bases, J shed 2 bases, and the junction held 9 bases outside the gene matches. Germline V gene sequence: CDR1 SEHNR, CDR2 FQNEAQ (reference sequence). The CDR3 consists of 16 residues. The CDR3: CASSPGGAGAYNEQFF. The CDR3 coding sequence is TGTGCCAGCAGTCCCGGGGGGGCGGGGGCCTACAATGAGCAGTTCTTC.

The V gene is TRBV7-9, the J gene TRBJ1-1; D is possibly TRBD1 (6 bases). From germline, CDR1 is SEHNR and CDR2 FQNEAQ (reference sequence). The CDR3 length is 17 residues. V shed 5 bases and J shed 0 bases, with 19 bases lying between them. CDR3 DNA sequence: TGTGCCAGCAGCGCACCTCGCGGGACACTTATGAACACTGAAGCTTTCTTT. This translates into CASSAPRGTLMNTEAFF.

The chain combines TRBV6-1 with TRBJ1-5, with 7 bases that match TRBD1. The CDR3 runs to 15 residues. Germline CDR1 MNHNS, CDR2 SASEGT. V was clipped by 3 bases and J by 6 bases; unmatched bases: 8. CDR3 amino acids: CASSEPRGAGQPQHF. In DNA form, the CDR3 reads TGTGCCAGCAGTGAGCCCAGGGGGGCGGGTCAGCCCCAGCATTTT.

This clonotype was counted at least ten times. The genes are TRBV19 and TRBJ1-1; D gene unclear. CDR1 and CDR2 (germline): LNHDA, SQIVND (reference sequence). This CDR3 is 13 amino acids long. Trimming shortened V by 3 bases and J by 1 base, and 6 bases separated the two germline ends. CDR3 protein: CASSILGNTEAFF. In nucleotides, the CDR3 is TGTGCCAGTAGTATTCTCGGGAACACTGAAGCTTTCTTT.

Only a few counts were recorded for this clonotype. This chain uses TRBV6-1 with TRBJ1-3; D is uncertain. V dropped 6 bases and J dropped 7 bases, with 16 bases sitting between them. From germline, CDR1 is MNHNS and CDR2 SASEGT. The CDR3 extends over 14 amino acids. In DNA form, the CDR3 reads TGTGCCAGCAGCCCCGATCGGGGTCGCAACACCATATATTTT. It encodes CASSPDRGRNTIYF.

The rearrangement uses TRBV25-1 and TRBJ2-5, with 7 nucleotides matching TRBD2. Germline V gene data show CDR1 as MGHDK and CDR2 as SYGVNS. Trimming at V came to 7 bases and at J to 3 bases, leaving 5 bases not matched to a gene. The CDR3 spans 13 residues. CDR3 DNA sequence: TGTGCCAGCAAAGAGCGGGGTAAAGAGACCCAGTACTTC. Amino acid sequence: CASKERGKETQYF.

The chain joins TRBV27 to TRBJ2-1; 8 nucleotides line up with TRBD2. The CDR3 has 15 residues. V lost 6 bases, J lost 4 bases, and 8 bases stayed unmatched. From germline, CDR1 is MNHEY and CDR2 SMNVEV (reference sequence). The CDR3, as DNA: TGTGCCAGCAGACTCAGCGGGAGTCCATACAATGAGCAGTTCTTC. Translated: CASRLSGSPYNEQFF.

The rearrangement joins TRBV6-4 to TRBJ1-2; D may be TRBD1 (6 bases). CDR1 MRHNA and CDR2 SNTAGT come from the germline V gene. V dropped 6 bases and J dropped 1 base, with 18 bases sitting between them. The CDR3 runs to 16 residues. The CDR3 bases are TGTGCCAGCAGGGACCTGAACAGGGATCATAACTATGGCTACACCTTC. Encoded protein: CASRDLNRDHNYGYTF.

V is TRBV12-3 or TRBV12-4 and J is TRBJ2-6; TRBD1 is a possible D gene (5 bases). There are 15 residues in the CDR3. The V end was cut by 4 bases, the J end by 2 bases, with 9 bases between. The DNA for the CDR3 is TGTGCCAGCAGTTCAAGGGGAACTGGGGCCAACGTCCTGACTTTC. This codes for CASSSRGTGANVLTF.

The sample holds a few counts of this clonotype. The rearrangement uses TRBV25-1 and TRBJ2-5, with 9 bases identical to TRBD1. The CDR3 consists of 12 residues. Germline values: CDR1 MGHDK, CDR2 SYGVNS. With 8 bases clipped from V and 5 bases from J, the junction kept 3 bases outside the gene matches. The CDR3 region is CASGQGRETQYF. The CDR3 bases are TGTGCCAGCGGACAGGGGAGGGAGACCCAGTACTTC.

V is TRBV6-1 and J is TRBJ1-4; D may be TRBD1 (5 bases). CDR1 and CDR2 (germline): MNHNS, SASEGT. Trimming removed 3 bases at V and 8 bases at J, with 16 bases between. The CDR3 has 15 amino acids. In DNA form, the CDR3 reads TGTGCCAGCAGTGAGGGGCAGGGAGGCCGAGAAAAACTGTTTTTT. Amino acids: CASSEGQGGREKLFF.

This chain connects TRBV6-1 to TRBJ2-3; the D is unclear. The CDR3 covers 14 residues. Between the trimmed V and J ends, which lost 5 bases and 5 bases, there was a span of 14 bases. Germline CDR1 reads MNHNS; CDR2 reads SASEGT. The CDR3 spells CASSYGQKVDTQYF. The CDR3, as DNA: TGTGCCAGCAGTTACGGGCAGAAAGTAGATACGCAGTATTTT.

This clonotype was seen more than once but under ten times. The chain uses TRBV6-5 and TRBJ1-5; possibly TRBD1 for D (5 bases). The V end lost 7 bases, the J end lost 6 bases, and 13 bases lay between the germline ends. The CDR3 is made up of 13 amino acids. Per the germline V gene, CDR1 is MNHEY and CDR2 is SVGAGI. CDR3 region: CASTTGVGQPQHF. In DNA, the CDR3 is TGTGCCAGCACCACGGGGGTTGGTCAGCCCCAGCATTTT.

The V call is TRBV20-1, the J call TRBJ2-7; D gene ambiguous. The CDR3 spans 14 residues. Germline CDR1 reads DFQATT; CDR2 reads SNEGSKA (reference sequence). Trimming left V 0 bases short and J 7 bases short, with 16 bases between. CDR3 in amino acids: CSARDRPGEWEQYF. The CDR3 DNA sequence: TGCAGTGCTAGAGATCGTCCAGGCGAGTGGGAGCAGTACTTC.

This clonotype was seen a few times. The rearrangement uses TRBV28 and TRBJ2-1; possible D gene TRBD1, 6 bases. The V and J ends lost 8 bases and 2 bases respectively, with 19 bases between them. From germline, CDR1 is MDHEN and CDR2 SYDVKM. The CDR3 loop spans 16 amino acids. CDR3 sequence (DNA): TGTGCCAGCGCCATTAAAGCCAGGGGTCCCTACAATGAGCAGTTCTTC. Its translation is CASAIKARGPYNEQFF.

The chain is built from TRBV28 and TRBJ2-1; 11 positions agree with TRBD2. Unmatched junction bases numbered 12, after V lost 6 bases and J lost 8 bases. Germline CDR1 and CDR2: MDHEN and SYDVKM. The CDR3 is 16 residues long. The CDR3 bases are TGTGCCAGCAGATCCGGCGGGACTAGCGGTATCTATGAGCAGTTCTTC. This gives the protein CASRSGGTSGIYEQFF.

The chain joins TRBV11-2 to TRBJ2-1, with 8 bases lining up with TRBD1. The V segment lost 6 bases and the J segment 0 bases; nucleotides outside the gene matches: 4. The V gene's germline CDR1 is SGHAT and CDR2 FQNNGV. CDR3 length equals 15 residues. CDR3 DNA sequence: TGTGCCAGCAGGCCCGGACAGGGCTCCTACAATGAGCAGTTCTTC. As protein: CASRPGQGSYNEQFF. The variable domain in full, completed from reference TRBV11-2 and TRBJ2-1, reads EAGVAQSPRYKIIEKRQSVAFWCNPISGHATLYWYQQILGQGPKLLIQFQNNGVVDDSQLPKDRFSAERLKGVDSTLKIQPAKLEDSAVYLCASRPGQGSYNEQFFGPGTRLTVL.

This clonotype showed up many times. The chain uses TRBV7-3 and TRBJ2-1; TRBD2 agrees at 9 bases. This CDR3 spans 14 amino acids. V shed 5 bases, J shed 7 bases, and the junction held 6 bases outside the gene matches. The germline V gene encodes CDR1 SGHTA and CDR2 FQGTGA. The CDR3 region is CASSASGVGNEQFF. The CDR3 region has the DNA TGTGCCAGCAGCGCTAGCGGGGTTGGGAATGAGCAGTTCTTC.

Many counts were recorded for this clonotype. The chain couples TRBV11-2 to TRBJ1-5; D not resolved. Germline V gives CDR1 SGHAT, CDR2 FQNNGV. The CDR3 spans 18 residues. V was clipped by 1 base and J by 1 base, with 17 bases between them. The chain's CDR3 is CASSLGVEGGMSNQPQHF. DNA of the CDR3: TGTGCCAGCAGCTTAGGTGTAGAGGGCGGGATGAGCAATCAGCCCCAGCATTTT.

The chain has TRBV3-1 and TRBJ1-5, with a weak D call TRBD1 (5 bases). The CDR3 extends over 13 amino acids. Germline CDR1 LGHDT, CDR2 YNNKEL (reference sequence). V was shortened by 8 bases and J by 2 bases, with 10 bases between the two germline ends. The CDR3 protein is CASRGGGNQPQHF. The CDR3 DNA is TGTGCCAGCCGGGGAGGGGGCAATCAGCCCCAGCATTTT. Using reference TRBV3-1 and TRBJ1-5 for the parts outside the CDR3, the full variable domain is DTAVSQTPKYLVTQMGNDKSIKCEQNLGHDTMYWYKQDSKKFLKIMFSYNNKELIINETVPNRFSPKSPDKAHLNLHINSLELGDSAVYFCASRGGGNQPQHFGDGTRLSIL.

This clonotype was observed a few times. This chain's CDR3 is CASSLSESSYNSPLHF. In DNA, the CDR3 is TGTGCCAGCAGTTTATCTGAGAGCTCCTATAATTCACCCCTCCACTTT. The rearrangement uses TRBV27 and TRBJ1-6; D ambiguous. The CDR3 has 16 amino acids. Germline V lookup: CDR1 MNHEY, CDR2 SMNVEV (reference sequence). The V gene lost 0 bases and the J gene lost 0 bases, with 6 bases spanning the gap.

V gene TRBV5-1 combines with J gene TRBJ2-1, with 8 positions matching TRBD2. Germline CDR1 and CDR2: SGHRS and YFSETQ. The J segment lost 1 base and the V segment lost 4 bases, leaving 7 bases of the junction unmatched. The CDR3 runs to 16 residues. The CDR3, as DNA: TGCGCCAGCAGCCCGGACCGGGAGGGGTCCTACAATGAGCAGTTCTTC. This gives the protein CASSPDREGSYNEQFF.